This TCR beta chain originates from a study of blood T cell repertoires in COVID-19. Study-wide background: Acute and convalescent COVID-19 samples came from the United States, Italy and Spain. T cells, B-cell-depleted T cells, or PBMCs provided the cDNA or gDNA that served as material.

This CDR3 is built from 13 residues. V lost 1 base and J 10 bases, leaving 13 bases between the germline ends. Per the germline V gene, CDR1 is SGHAT and CDR2 is FQNNGV. This clone was seen only a few times. Per the study methods: Reference gene primers were amplified, and this amplification served to estimate nucleated cell counts. Only in-frame clones appear in the TCRdb table, and some are missing; sequencing was by immunoSEQ multiplex PCR. V and J calls and clone size are those listed in that table; D and trimming were worked out from the DNA. The sample has about 83,000 clones; more than 75% are singletons.

This chain joins TRBV11-2 and TRBJ1-2; perhaps TRBD1 as D (6 bases). Sequenced material: peripheral blood. The source is a man aged 80 or over with active or convalescent COVID-19. DNA for the CDR3: TGTGCCAGCAGCTTAGCCCTGGACAGACTCTACACCTTC. This gives the protein CASSLALDRLYTF.